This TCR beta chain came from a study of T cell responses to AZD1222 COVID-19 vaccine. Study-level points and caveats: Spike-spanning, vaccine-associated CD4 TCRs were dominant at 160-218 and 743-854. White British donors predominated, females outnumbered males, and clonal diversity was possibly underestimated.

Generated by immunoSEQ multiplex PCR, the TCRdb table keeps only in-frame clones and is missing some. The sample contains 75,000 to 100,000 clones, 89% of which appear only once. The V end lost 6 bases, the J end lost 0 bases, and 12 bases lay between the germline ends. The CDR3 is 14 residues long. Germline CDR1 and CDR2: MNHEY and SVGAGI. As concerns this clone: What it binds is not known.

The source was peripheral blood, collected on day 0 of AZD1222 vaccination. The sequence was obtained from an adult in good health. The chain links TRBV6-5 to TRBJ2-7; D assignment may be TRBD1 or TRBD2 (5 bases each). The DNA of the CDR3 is TGTGCCAGCAGGAGGTCCGGGGCCTCCTACGAGCAGTACTTC. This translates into CASRRSGASYEQYF.